This passage covers 14 T cell receptor beta chains from one sample sequenced in a study of blood T cell repertoires in COVID-19. Here immunoSEQ multiplex PCR was the method, and the copy in TCRdb shows in-frame clones only, minus some. The table records approximately 350,000 clones, 75% to 90% of them present only once. The specimen was PBMCs or T cells enriched from blood (not recorded which). The receptors were gathered from a woman between 45 and 65 years old who had recovered from COVID-19.

V usage is TRBV4-2 and J usage is TRBJ1-4; D perhaps matches TRBD1 (5 bases). The CDR3 is 17 amino acids. V was cut by 3 bases and J by 8 bases, with 22 bases left in between. CDR1 is LGHNA, CDR2 YNFKEQ, per germline. This CDR3 is CASSQSRTRPKKEKLFF. The DNA of the CDR3 is TGTGCCAGCAGCCAGAGTAGGACAAGGCCCAAAAAGGAAAAACTGTTTTTT.

This clone was picked up a small number of times. The chain has TRBV7-2 and TRBJ1-3, with 9 bases lining up with TRBD1. V trimming: 5 bases; J trimming: 4 bases; junction bases outside the gene matches: 6. This CDR3 is 15 amino acids long. Germline V gene lookup returns CDR1 SGHTA and CDR2 FQGNSA. CDR3 DNA sequence: TGTGCCAGCAGCCCGGGACAGGGCGCAGGAAACACCATATATTTT. It encodes CASSPGQGAGNTIYF.

This chain links TRBV9 with TRBJ2-4; TRBD2 matches 9 bases. This CDR3 contains 16 residues. Unmatched junction bases numbered 8, after V lost 0 bases and J lost 7 bases. CDR1 and CDR2 from the germline V gene are SGDLS and YYNGEE. The CDR3 loop reads CASSVDSSGSRNIQYF. In DNA form, the CDR3 reads TGTGCCAGCAGCGTAGACAGTAGCGGGAGTCGGAACATTCAGTACTTC.

This clone was observed at least ten times. This rearrangement joins TRBV7-6 to TRBJ2-7, with D maybe TRBD1 (8 bases). CDR1 SGHVS and CDR2 FNYEAQ come from the germline V gene. This CDR3 is 16 amino acids long. V was cut by 5 bases and J by 6 bases, with 23 bases left in between. The DNA for the CDR3 is TGTGCCAGCAGCCGAATGAGCGGGACAGGCCCCTCCGAGCAGTACTTC. As protein: CASSRMSGTGPSEQYF.

The V gene is TRBV7-2, the J gene TRBJ2-6, with D maybe TRBD1 (6 bases). V lost 5 bases to trimming and J lost 1 base, with 12 bases between them. The CDR3 is 16 amino acids. Looked up from germline, CDR1 is SGHTA and CDR2 is FQGNSA. CDR3 sequence: CASSKTGPSGANVLTF. The CDR3, as DNA: TGTGCCAGCAGCAAAACAGGGCCTTCTGGGGCCAACGTCCTGACTTTC.

The rearrangement links TRBV5-6 to TRBJ2-7; no firm D call. Germline V gene sequence: CDR1 SGHDT, CDR2 YYEEEE. Trimming shortened V by 4 bases and J by 4 bases, and 9 bases separated the two germline ends. CDR3 size: 12 residues. CDR3 protein: CASSRSKYEQYF. In nucleotides, the CDR3 is TGTGCCAGCAGCAGATCTAAGTACGAGCAGTACTTC.

With respect to this clone: Different DNA sequences within this sample yield the same CDR3. The rearrangement uses TRBV6-2 or TRBV6-3 and TRBJ2-7; D ambiguous. Trimming stripped 6 bases from V and 3 bases from J, with 6 bases between. The CDR3 extends over 11 amino acids. Germline CDR1 reads MNHEY; CDR2 reads SVGEGT. The CDR3 region is CASSPYYEQYF. The CDR3 DNA reads as TGTGCCAGCAGCCCGTACTACGAGCAGTACTTC.

Notes on this clone: The germline gene is not matched at one end of the junction; a read error may be the cause. The V and J genes are TRBV6-5 and TRBJ1-4, with 10 nucleotides matching TRBD1. Germline CDR1 reads MNHEY; CDR2 reads SVGAGI. The CDR3 is 12 residues long. CDR3 nucleotides: TGTGCCAGCAGCAACCTCCCGGGACAGGGGTGGTTT. It codes for CASSNLPGQGWF.

The chain carries TRBV5-5 and TRBJ1-3, with D uncertain. V shed 1 base and J shed 0 bases, with 11 bases lying between them. CDR1 and CDR2 from the germline V gene are SGHKS and YYEKEE (reference sequence). The CDR3 contains 16 residues. The CDR3 protein is CASSLFLGTSGNTIYF. CDR3 in DNA: TGTGCCAGCAGCTTGTTTCTGGGCACCTCTGGAAACACCATATATTTT. The full variable domain, completed using reference TRBV5-5 and TRBJ1-3, is DAGVTQSPTHLIKTRGQQVTLRCSPISGHKSVSWYQQVLGQGPQFIFQYYEKEERGRGNFPDRFSARQFPNYSSELNVNALLLGDSALYLCASSLFLGTSGNTIYFGEGSWLTVV.

The V call is TRBV7-8, the J call TRBJ1-6, with D hard to call. Trimming took off 1 base at V and 7 bases at J, with 14 bases between the two ends. The CDR3 runs to 16 residues. Germline CDR1 and CDR2: SGHVS and FQNEAQ. CDR3 DNA sequence: TGTGCCAGCAGCTTAGAGCAACCTCTTATAAATTCACCCCTCCACTTT. Translation: CASSLEQPLINSPLHF.

The rearrangement links TRBV9 to TRBJ1-5; D uncertain. The CDR3 is made up of 13 amino acids. V dropped 3 bases and J dropped 6 bases, with 10 bases sitting between them. Germline lookup yields CDR1 SGDLS and CDR2 YYNGEE. CDR3 residues: CASSGPSGQPQHF. The CDR3 DNA reads as TGTGCCAGCAGCGGCCCCAGCGGTCAGCCCCAGCATTTT. The variable domain in full, completed from reference TRBV9 and TRBJ1-5, reads DSGVTQTPKHLITATGQRVTLRCSPRSGDLSVYWYQQSLDQGLQFLIQYYNGEERAKGNILERFSAQQFPDLHSELNLSSLELGDSALYFCASSGPSGQPQHFGDGTRLSIL.

J is TRBJ2-4 and V is TRBV5-4; weak D call: TRBD1 (5 bases). This CDR3 is built from 17 residues. Trimming took 3 bases from V and 6 from J, leaving 22 bases between them. Germline assignment: CDR1 SGHNT and CDR2 YYREEE (reference sequence). The CDR3 is CASSSSLGHLTTNIQYF. CDR3 bases: TGTGCCAGCAGCTCATCTTTAGGACACCTCACCACAAACATTCAGTACTTC. Full variable domain (missing parts from reference TRBV5-4 and TRBJ2-4): ETGVTQSPTHLIKTRGQQVTLRCSSQSGHNTVSWYQQALGQGPQFIFQYYREEENGRGNFPPRFSGLQFPNYSSELNVNALELDDSALYLCASSSSLGHLTTNIQYFGAGTRLSVL.

This chain connects TRBV4-2 to TRBJ1-2, with TRBD1 identical over 8 bases. Germline V gene data show CDR1 as LGHNA and CDR2 as YNFKEQ. This CDR3 spans 16 amino acids. The V segment lost 4 bases and the J segment 6 bases; nucleotides outside the gene matches: 13. The CDR3: CASSPLPGRGQDGYTF. CDR3 coding DNA: TGTGCCAGCAGCCCCCTACCCGGCAGGGGGCAGGATGGCTACACCTTC.

The rearrangement uses TRBV7-2 and TRBJ2-7, with 9 bases identical to TRBD1. The CDR3 runs to 14 residues. V shed 2 bases and J 7 bases; nucleotides not matched to a gene: 6. Per germline, CDR1 SGHTA and CDR2 FQGNSA. The CDR3 sequence: CASSLRQGVREQYF. CDR3 bases: TGTGCCAGCAGCTTACGACAGGGGGTGAGGGAGCAGTACTTC.